These 26 T cell receptor beta chains came from one sample sequenced in a study of cytomegalovirus exposure and HLA in healthy donors. Researchers ran the PCR with 60 Vbeta and 13 Jbeta primers. Here immunoSEQ multiplex PCR was the method, and the copy in TCRdb shows in-frame clones only, minus some. This table holds fewer than 250,000 clones, about four fifths found once. Sequencing was performed on PBMCs. Receptors were obtained from a man aged 35 to 55 in good health and CMV-seropositive.

This chain links TRBV4-2 with TRBJ1-5, with a tentative D call TRBD1 (5 bases). There are 16 residues in the CDR3. The V gene's germline CDR1 is LGHNA and CDR2 YNFKEQ. V was clipped by 0 bases and J by 3 bases, with 12 bases between them. Here the CDR3 DNA reads TGTGCCAGCAGCCAAGATCGAGCGGGGGACAATCAGCCCCAGCATTTT. Amino acid sequence: CASSQDRAGDNQPQHF.

This clone turned up a few times. The chain is built from TRBV7-2 and TRBJ1-6, with TRBD1 matching over 8 bases. Germline-derived CDR1 and CDR2 are SGHTA and FQGNSA. The V and J ends lost 5 bases and 7 bases, in that order; junction bases with no gene match: 4. This CDR3 has 14 amino acids. The CDR3 DNA sequence: TGTGCCAGCAGCCTGAGACAGGGGAATTCACCCCTCCACTTT. As protein: CASSLRQGNSPLHF.

The chain is built from TRBV27 and TRBJ1-2; 7 nucleotides agree with TRBD1. J gave up 7 bases and V 5 bases, and 10 bases lay outside the gene matches. The CDR3 spans 14 residues. Germline V CDR1 and CDR2: MNHEY, SMNVEV (reference sequence). CDR3 nucleotide sequence: TGTGCCAGCAGTGCCTCCCGGGACAGCCTTGGCTACACCTTC. Translation: CASSASRDSLGYTF.

The chain joins TRBV11-2 to TRBJ2-1; 11 bases align to TRBD2. V lost 8 bases to trimming and J lost 1 base; unmatched junction nucleotides: 7. This CDR3 spans 16 amino acids. Germline CDR1 is SGHAT and CDR2 is FQNNGV. The CDR3 coding sequence is TGTGCCAGCGATAAGGGGACTAGCGGATCCTACAATGAGCAGTTCTTC. Protein sequence: CASDKGTSGSYNEQFF.

Notes on this clone: The sample contains more than one DNA sequence encoding this CDR3. The V call is TRBV4-2, the J call TRBJ2-3, with a tentative D call TRBD2 (5 bases). V was cut by 0 bases and J by 1 base, with 8 bases left in between. The CDR3 sequence is 15 residues long. Germline values: CDR1 LGHNA, CDR2 YNFKEQ. CDR3 amino acids: CASSQDPGGTDTQYF. Written as DNA, the CDR3 is TGTGCCAGCAGCCAAGATCCCGGGGGCACAGATACGCAGTATTTT.

The chain is built from TRBV4-1 and TRBJ2-2; D possibly corresponds to TRBD1 (6 bases). Trimming removed 1 base from V and 0 bases from J, with 9 bases in between. This CDR3 has 16 residues. Germline V gives CDR1 MGHRA, CDR2 YSYEKL. The CDR3 DNA follows: TGCGCCAGCAGCCAAGCCGGACAGTCGAACACCGGGGAGCTGTTTTTT. Translated: CASSQAGQSNTGELFF.

This chain's CDR3 is CASSPGLATYEQYF. The CDR3 DNA sequence: TGTGCCAGCAGTCCCGGACTTGCGACCTACGAGCAGTACTTC. The chain employs TRBV5-4 and TRBJ2-7; the D gene is possibly TRBD2 (5 bases). The length of the CDR3 is 14 residues. CDR1 is SGHNT and CDR2 is YYREEE in the germline V gene (reference sequence). Trimming shortened V by 5 bases and J by 2 bases, and 14 bases separated the two germline ends.

The chain recombines TRBV7-9 with TRBJ2-5, with 7 bases that match TRBD2. The CDR3 is 16 amino acids. With V trimmed by 1 base and J by 2 bases, 7 bases remained unmatched. Germline CDR1 SEHNR, CDR2 FQNEAQ (reference sequence). CDR3 in amino acids: CASSLDQPGGQETQYF. CDR3 coding DNA: TGTGCCAGCAGCTTAGACCAACCGGGGGGTCAAGAGACCCAGTACTTC. The full variable domain, completed using reference TRBV7-9 and TRBJ2-5, is DTGVSQNPRHKITKRGQNVTFRCDPISEHNRLYWYRQTLGQGPEFLTYFQNEAQLEKSRLLSDRFSAERPKGSFSTLEIQRTEQGDSAMYLCASSLDQPGGQETQYFGPGTRLLVL.

V usage is TRBV6-6 and J usage is TRBJ2-1, with TRBD1 matching 9 bases. Germline assignment: CDR1 MNHNY and CDR2 SVGAGI (reference sequence). The CDR3 runs to 15 residues. V lost 6 bases and J lost 2; bases outside the gene matches: 5. The CDR3 protein is CASSRGDRAYNEQFF. The CDR3 region has the DNA TGTGCCAGCAGCCGCGGGGACAGGGCCTACAATGAGCAGTTCTTC.

Notes on this clone: One junction end disagrees with the germline gene, perhaps due to a read error. This rearrangement joins TRBV7-9 to TRBJ2-7; weak D call: TRBD2 (6 bases). Germline CDR1 reads SEHNR; CDR2 reads FQNEAQ (reference sequence). The CDR3 is made up of 10 amino acids. CDR3 DNA sequence: TGTGCCAGCATCCAACGGGGGTGTTGCTTC. This translates into CASIQRGCCF.

The genes are TRBV7-9 and TRBJ2-1; D is undetermined. Germline V CDR1 and CDR2: SEHNR, FQNEAQ (reference sequence). Trimming left V 5 bases short and J 4 bases short, with 9 bases between. The CDR3 is 13 amino acids. The CDR3 sequence is CASSPRRYNEQFF. CDR3 coding DNA: TGTGCCAGCAGCCCTCGGCGGTACAATGAGCAGTTCTTC.

This chain joins TRBV7-6 and TRBJ1-3; D is unresolved. The germline V gene encodes CDR1 SGHVS and CDR2 FNYEAQ. The CDR3 is 13 amino acids. Between the trimmed V and J ends, which lost 4 bases and 4 bases, there was a span of 8 bases. CDR3 in DNA: TGTGCCAGCAGCTCCTTCTTCGGAAACACCATATATTTT. It yields the protein CASSSFFGNTIYF.

This chain links TRBV5-6 with TRBJ2-7, with 9 bases fitting TRBD2. In germline, CDR1 is SGHDT, CDR2 YYEEEE. V shed 2 bases, J shed 4 bases, and the junction held 4 bases outside the gene matches. This CDR3 is 14 amino acids long. Here the CDR3 reads CASSLPGLAYEQYF. The CDR3 DNA is TGTGCCAGCAGCTTACCCGGACTAGCGTACGAGCAGTACTTC.

This clone turned up a few times. The rearrangement links TRBV9 to TRBJ1-2, with 11 bases matching TRBD1. The trim removed 0 bases at V and 4 bases at J, leaving 5 bases unmatched. CDR1 and CDR2 (germline): SGDLS, YYNGEE. This CDR3 region has 16 residues. The DNA of the CDR3 is TGTGCCAGCAGCGTAGAGGGACAGGGGGTTCCCTATGGCTACACCTTC. It codes for CASSVEGQGVPYGYTF. Using reference TRBV9 and TRBJ1-2 for the parts outside the CDR3, the full variable domain is DSGVTQTPKHLITATGQRVTLRCSPRSGDLSVYWYQQSLDQGLQFLIQYYNGEERAKGNILERFSAQQFPDLHSELNLSSLELGDSALYFCASSVEGQGVPYGYTFGSGTRLTVV.

This clone has only one observation. The genes are TRBV7-8 and TRBJ1-2; tentatively, D is TRBD1 (6 bases). The CDR3 loop spans 14 amino acids. V dropped 2 bases and J dropped 0 bases, with 7 bases sitting between them. Germline V gene lookup returns CDR1 SGHVS and CDR2 FQNEAQ. The CDR3 spells CASSLQGSNYGYTF. In DNA form, the CDR3 reads TGTGCCAGCAGCTTACAGGGGTCTAACTATGGCTACACCTTC.

The J gene is TRBJ2-3, the V gene TRBV6-6; D remains ambiguous. This CDR3 is built from 13 residues. The germline V gene has CDR1 MNHNY and CDR2 SVGAGI (reference sequence). V gave up 4 bases and J gave up 4 bases, with 9 bases separating them. The DNA of the CDR3 is TGTGCCAGCAGTTCGCCTCAGGCAGATACGCAGTATTTT. Protein product: CASSSPQADTQYF.

The chain uses TRBV29-1 and TRBJ1-2, with 7 positions matching TRBD1. Germline-derived CDR1 and CDR2 are SQVTM and ANQGSEA. The CDR3 is 12 amino acids. V trimming: 2 bases; J trimming: 5 bases; junction bases outside the gene matches: 2. The CDR3 DNA sequence: TGCAGCGTTGAATCGACAGGGTATGGCTACACCTTC. It is translated as CSVESTGYGYTF.

The chain combines TRBV9 with TRBJ2-1; TRBD1 matches at 8 bases. Germline V gene lookup returns CDR1 SGDLS and CDR2 YYNGEE. The V segment lost 4 bases and the J segment 6 bases; nucleotides outside the gene matches: 6. This CDR3 spans 14 amino acids. The CDR3 bases are TGTGCCAGCAGCCTATCCGGACAGGGCAATGAGCAGTTCTTC. Protein: CASSLSGQGNEQFF.

The chain joins TRBV2 to TRBJ1-5; D is perhaps TRBD1 (6 bases). The CDR3 is made up of 14 amino acids. Per the germline V gene, CDR1 is SNHLY and CDR2 is FYNNEI. The ends were cut back, 6 bases at V and 4 bases at J, with 13 bases in the middle. This CDR3 is CASSADRDNQPQHF. The CDR3 nucleotides are TGTGCCAGCAGCGCGGACAGAGATAATCAGCCCCAGCATTTT.

The genes are TRBV7-2 and TRBJ2-7, with TRBD2 matching over 7 bases. The CDR3 spans 15 residues. V lost 5 bases to trimming and J lost 2 bases; unmatched junction nucleotides: 9. Germline loops: CDR1 SGHTA, CDR2 FQGNSA. The CDR3 protein is CASSLAGRGAYEQYF. The CDR3 nucleotides read TGTGCCAGCAGCCTCGCGGGACGGGGGGCCTACGAGCAGTACTTC. Using reference TRBV7-2 and TRBJ2-7 for the parts outside the CDR3, the full variable domain is GAGVSQSPSNKVTEKGKDVELRCDPISGHTALYWYRQSLGQGLEFLIYFQGNSAPDKSGLPSDRFSAERTGGSVSTLTIQRTQQEDSAVYLCASSLAGRGAYEQYFGPGTRLTVT.

This clone was seen a handful of times. This sequence joins TRBV27 and TRBJ2-3; tentative D call: TRBD1 (5 bases). CDR1 MNHEY and CDR2 SMNVEV come from the germline V gene (reference sequence). V was pared by 3 bases and J by 4 bases, with 11 bases between. The CDR3 covers 14 residues. The CDR3 region has the DNA TGTGCCAGCAGTTTGAGCCTAGGGGCAGATACGCAGTATTTT. Translated: CASSLSLGADTQYF.

This clone was recorded only once. The V gene is TRBV13, the J gene TRBJ2-5, with D hard to call. The CDR3 spans 15 residues. The germline CDR1 and CDR2 sequences are PRHDT and FYEKMQ (reference sequence). Trimming removed 1 base at V and 9 bases at J, with 18 bases between. The CDR3 protein is CASSLAAAARVPQYF. The DNA of the CDR3 is TGTGCCAGCAGCTTAGCGGCGGCCGCCCGCGTCCCCCAGTACTTC. Looking up the rest from reference TRBV13 and TRBJ2-5 gives the full variable domain: AAGVIQSPRHLIKEKRETATLKCYPIPRHDTVYWYQQGPGQDPQFLISFYEKMQSDKGSIPDRFSAQQFSDYHSELNMSSLELGDSALYFCASSLAAAARVPQYFGPGTRLLVL.

Concerning this clone itself: At one of its ends the junction is not consistent with the germline gene, which may arise from a read error. The CDR3 region has the DNA TGTGCCTGCTCTTTGGGACAGGGAAATGCAAAACTGTTTTTT. It is translated as CACSLGQGNAKLFF. V is TRBV30 and J is TRBJ1-4; 9 nucleotides line up with TRBD1. CDR3 size: 14 residues. Germline V gene lookup returns CDR1 GTSNPN and CDR2 SVGIG (reference sequence). Full variable domain (remainder filled in from reference TRBV30 and TRBJ1-4): SQTIHQWPATLVQPVGSPLSLECTVEGTSNPNLYWYRQAAGRGLQLLFYSVGIGQISSEVPQNLSASRPQDRQFILSSKKLLLSDSGFYLCACSLGQGNAKLFFGSGTQLSVL.

This clone was detected a few times. V gene TRBV7-6 combines with J gene TRBJ1-1; D may be TRBD1 (5 bases). Germline V lookup: CDR1 SGHVS, CDR2 FNYEAQ. The V and J ends lost 5 bases and 9 bases respectively, with 10 bases between them. CDR3 length equals 11 residues. CDR3 nucleotides: TGTGCCAGCAGCCATGGGGGGAAAGCTTTCTTT. Its translation: CASSHGGKAFF.

The chain recombines TRBV29-1 with TRBJ2-3; 11 positions match TRBD2. V was clipped by 7 bases and J by 0 bases; unmatched bases: 6. CDR1 SQVTM and CDR2 ANQGSEA come from the germline V gene. The CDR3 loop spans 15 amino acids. Here the CDR3 reads CSDLGLADSTDTQYF. CDR3 nucleotides: TGCAGCGACCTGGGACTAGCGGATAGCACAGATACGCAGTATTTT.

This sequence joins TRBV28 and TRBJ2-7; D is undetermined. The length of the CDR3 is 13 residues. The V end lost 3 bases, the J end lost 3 bases, and 9 bases lay between the germline ends. From germline, CDR1 is MDHEN and CDR2 SYDVKM. The CDR3 bases are TGTGCCAGCAGTTTGGCGACTTACTACGAGCAGTACTTC. This translates into CASSLATYYEQYF.